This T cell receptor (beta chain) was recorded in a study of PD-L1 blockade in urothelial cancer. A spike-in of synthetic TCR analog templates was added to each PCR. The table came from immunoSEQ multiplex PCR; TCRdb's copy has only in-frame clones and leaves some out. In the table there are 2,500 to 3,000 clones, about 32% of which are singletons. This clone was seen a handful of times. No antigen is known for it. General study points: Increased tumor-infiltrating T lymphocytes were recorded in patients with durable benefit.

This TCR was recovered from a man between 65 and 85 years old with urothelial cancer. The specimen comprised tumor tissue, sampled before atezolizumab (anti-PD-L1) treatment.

The CDR3 spells CASSRRGGRETQYF. CDR3 nucleotides: TGTGCCAGCAGTAGGCGGGGTGGGAGGGAGACCCAGTACTTC. The chain recombines TRBV6-8 with TRBJ2-5; possibly TRBD2 for D (6 bases). The CDR3 spans 14 residues. The V gene's germline CDR1 is MNHGY and CDR2 SAAAGT. V was trimmed by 5 bases and J by 5 bases, leaving 15 bases between them.